These 31 T cell receptor beta chains came from one sample sequenced in a study of T cells in Graves' hyperthyroidism and ophthalmopathy. RNA transcripts were the template for amplifying TCR beta CDR3 regions. HTBI primers were employed in a first-round RT-PCR of the TCR CDR3. One entry per CDR3 protein results from TCRdb running MiXCR on the multiplex PCR reads. Of 550,000 to 850,000 distinct CDR3 sequences in the sample, approximately 19% are singletons; the top ten hold 16%. Sequenced sample: blood. The receptor source for this set is a woman in her forties or fifties with Graves' hyperthyroidism that later progressed to Graves' ophthalmopathy.

This clonotype was recorded at least ten times. The chain couples TRBV11-2 to TRBJ1-1, with D possibly being TRBD1 (5 bases). Germline V CDR1 and CDR2: SGHAT, FQNNGV. This CDR3 is 13 amino acids long. V was shortened by 3 bases and J by 6 bases, with 11 bases between the two germline ends. The CDR3 coding sequence is TGTGCCAGCAGCTTCGCAGGGTGGGCTGAAGCTTTCTTT. This codes for CASSFAGWAEAFF.

This clonotype was counted at least ten times. This chain joins TRBV6-2 or TRBV6-3 and TRBJ2-1, with 11 bases that match TRBD2. V dropped 5 bases and J dropped 4; count of bases not matched to a gene: 4. CDR3 size: 15 residues. Per the germline V gene, CDR1 is MNHEY and CDR2 is SVGEGT. The CDR3 DNA is TGTGCCAGCAGTCGGACTAGCGGGCTGTACAATGAGCAGTTCTTC. Its protein is CASSRTSGLYNEQFF.

The V call is TRBV4-1, the J call TRBJ1-6; D remains unclear. The CDR3 loop spans 16 amino acids. Germline lookup yields CDR1 MGHRA and CDR2 YSYEKL. V was pared by 0 bases and J by 5 bases, with 11 bases between. CDR3 in DNA: TGCGCCAGCAGCCAAGAGGCAGCTCGGAATAATTCACCCCTCCACTTT. Encoded protein: CASSQEAARNNSPLHF.

This clonotype was seen a few times. This chain uses TRBV10-3 with TRBJ2-3, with D tentatively TRBD2 (5 bases). Trimming stripped 7 bases from V and 6 bases from J, with 20 bases between. Germline V gene sequence: CDR1 ENHRY, CDR2 SYGVKD. The CDR3 sequence is 15 residues long. The CDR3 nucleotides are TGTGCCATCACCTTCAGCGGATCTCTCGAGGATACGCAGTATTTT. As protein: CAITFSGSLEDTQYF.

This clonotype was found once. One end of the junction does not line up with germline, which may come from a read error. V usage is TRBV4-2 and J usage is TRBJ1-5; 7 bases line up with TRBD1. The CDR3 covers 13 residues. The germline V gene encodes CDR1 LGHNA and CDR2 YNFKEQ. DNA of the CDR3: TGTGCCTGCAGCCAGGGGGGCAATCAGCCCCAGCATTTT. It specifies CACSQGGNQPQHF.

Note on this clonotype: A much larger clone lies one base from this, so it may be a read error. V is TRBV3-1 and J is TRBJ2-1, with 9 bases lining up with TRBD1. Gene TRBJ2-7 matches the end of the DNA better, so the J call may be wrong. The germline V gene has CDR1 LGHDT and CDR2 YNNKEL (reference sequence). There are 14 residues in the CDR3. The CDR3 loop is CASSGQGIYNEQYF. The CDR3 DNA follows: TGTGCCAGCAGCGGACAGGGGATCTACAATGAGCAGTACTTC.

Points on this clonotype: A much larger clone is a single base away; this may be a read error. The gene calls are TRBV11-2 and TRBJ1-5; D gene ambiguous. Looked up from germline, CDR1 is SGHAT and CDR2 is FQNNGV. The CDR3 covers 14 residues. The CDR3 region is CASSSAGSNQPRHF. The CDR3 DNA reads as TGTGCCAGCAGCTCCGCCGGGAGCAATCAGCCCCGGCATTTT.

The chain's CDR3 is CASSLGGRGSQPQHF. The CDR3 region has the DNA TGTGCCAGCAGCTTAGGGGGGAGGGGTAGTCAGCCCCAGCATTTT. The rearrangement links TRBV13 to TRBJ1-5, with D possibly being TRBD1 (5 bases). Trimming removed 0 bases from V and 6 bases from J, with 12 bases in between. CDR1 PRHDT and CDR2 FYEKMQ come from the germline V gene (reference sequence). This CDR3 comprises 15 residues.

This clonotype was found a few times. The chain employs TRBV29-1 and TRBJ2-7; 9 nucleotides line up with TRBD1. This CDR3 contains 14 residues. J lost 6 bases, V lost 0 bases, and 6 bases had no gene match. The germline CDR1 and CDR2 sequences are SQVTM and ANQGSEA. CDR3 sequence reads: CSVEDRDRDREQYF. The CDR3 DNA is TGCAGCGTTGAAGATAGGGACAGGGATCGCGAGCAGTACTTC.

There are many counts of this clonotype. The chain uses TRBV5-1 and TRBJ2-7; D tentatively fits TRBD1 or TRBD2 (5 bases each). CDR1 is SGHRS and CDR2 is YFSETQ in the germline V gene. Between the trimmed V and J ends, which lost 6 bases and 3 bases, there was a span of 13 bases. The CDR3 consists of 13 residues. The CDR3 loop reads CASTNRGGYEQYF. CDR3 in DNA: TGCGCCAGCACCAACCGGGGCGGCTACGAGCAGTACTTC.

The V and J genes are TRBV2 and TRBJ2-7; 11 bases align to TRBD1. From germline, CDR1 is SNHLY and CDR2 FYNNEI. The CDR3 is 15 residues long. After removal of 3 bases from V and 5 bases from J, the junction contained 6 bases not matched to a gene. The chain's CDR3 is CASSDPGTGGDEQYF. Here the CDR3 DNA reads TGTGCCAGCAGTGACCCCGGGACAGGGGGTGACGAGCAGTACTTC.

This clonotype was seen many times. The rearrangement uses TRBV12-3 or TRBV12-4 and TRBJ1-5; 10 bases map to TRBD1. V was pared by 6 bases and J by 7 bases, with 9 bases of the junction left unmatched. The CDR3 has 15 residues. The CDR3: CASSPGQGNGQPQHF. The CDR3 nucleotides read TGTGCCAGCAGCCCGGGACAGGGGAACGGCCAGCCCCAGCATTTT.

This clonotype turned up a few times. V is TRBV6-1 and J is TRBJ1-6; tentative D call: TRBD1 (5 bases). This CDR3 contains 15 residues. The germline gives CDR1 MNHNS, CDR2 SASEGT. Trimming took off 7 bases at V and 8 bases at J, with 18 bases between the two ends. The CDR3 reads CASILPGPKDSPLHF. As DNA, the CDR3 is TGTGCCAGCATTTTACCGGGACCGAAAGATTCACCCCTCCACTTT.

This clonotype was seen many times. The V call is TRBV13, the J call TRBJ1-2; maybe TRBD1 (5 bases). The CDR3 length is 16 residues. Germline V gene data show CDR1 as PRHDT and CDR2 as FYEKMQ (reference sequence). Trimming removed 7 bases at V and 7 bases at J, with 25 bases between. The CDR3, as DNA: TGTGCCAGCACCGCAGGGACGGGCGTGGTGGAGTTTGGCTACACCTTC. The encoded protein is CASTAGTGVVEFGYTF.

The V call is TRBV10-3, the J call TRBJ2-1, with 8 bases matching TRBD2. With 9 bases clipped from V and 10 bases from J, the junction kept 17 bases outside the gene matches. This CDR3 comprises 15 residues. CDR1 is ENHRY, CDR2 SYGVKD, per germline. CDR3 DNA: TGTGCCATGAACCATCCGGGACTAGGAGGAAGCGAGCAGTTCTTC. The encoded protein is CAMNHPGLGGSEQFF.

V is TRBV7-2 and J is TRBJ1-2, with 8 bases fitting TRBD1. This CDR3 contains 17 residues. J lost 5 bases, V lost 4 bases, and 15 bases had no gene match. The germline CDR1 and CDR2 sequences are SGHTA and FQGNSA. CDR3 in DNA: TGTGCCAGCAGCTCCCAAGCGGGACAGGAGGGACTATATGGCTACACCTTC. Encoded protein: CASSSQAGQEGLYGYTF.

V is TRBV5-1 and J is TRBJ1-6; D is unresolved. V lost 3 bases to trimming and J lost 9 bases, with 7 bases between them. This CDR3 is built from 12 residues. The germline V gene encodes CDR1 SGHRS and CDR2 YFSETQ. CDR3: CASSYEFSPLHF. The CDR3, as DNA: TGCGCCAGCAGCTATGAGTTTTCACCCCTCCACTTT.

V usage is TRBV5-1 and J usage is TRBJ2-3; D not resolved. Between the trimmed V and J ends, which lost 0 bases and 2 bases, there was a span of 10 bases. The CDR3 spans 15 residues. CDR1 and CDR2 from the germline V gene are SGHRS and YFSETQ. The CDR3 loop reads CASSLVRSDTDTQYF. The DNA for the CDR3 is TGCGCCAGCAGCTTGGTACGCTCCGACACAGATACGCAGTATTTT.

In its sample, this clonotype was seen many times. The V and J genes are TRBV11-2 and TRBJ1-2; unclear D gene. CDR3 length equals 15 residues. With 1 base removed from V and 0 bases from J, the gap between germline ends came to 9 bases. Germline lookup yields CDR1 SGHAT and CDR2 FQNNGV. The CDR3 here is CASSLVAGPNYGYTF. The CDR3 region has the DNA TGTGCCAGCAGCTTAGTGGCCGGGCCTAACTATGGCTACACCTTC.

This clonotype showed up just a few times. V is TRBV19 and J is TRBJ2-1; TRBD1 might be the D (6 bases). CDR1 is LNHDA and CDR2 is SQIVND in the germline V gene (reference sequence). This CDR3 region has 15 residues. With 3 bases removed from V and 3 bases from J, the gap between germline ends came to 12 bases. CDR3 nucleotide sequence: TGTGCCAGTAGTATTCCCCCAGGGGACTACAATGAGCAGTTCTTC. Translation: CASSIPPGDYNEQFF.

The chain employs TRBV5-1 and TRBJ1-2; no reliable D call. V was shortened by 4 bases and J by 8 bases, with 15 bases between the two germline ends. Germline V gene sequence: CDR1 SGHRS, CDR2 YFSETQ. The CDR3 consists of 13 residues. In nucleotides, the CDR3 is TGCGCCAGCAGCCCGGGTCGCTTATCCGGCTACACCTTC. This encodes CASSPGRLSGYTF.

V usage is TRBV10-1 and J usage is TRBJ2-3; TRBD2 agrees at 10 bases. CDR3 length equals 18 residues. Germline V CDR1 and CDR2: WNHNN, SYGVQD (reference sequence). V lost 3 bases to trimming and J lost 1 base; unmatched junction nucleotides: 10. CDR3 in amino acids: CASSESAGGPSGTDTQYF. The CDR3 DNA reads as TGCGCCAGCAGTGAATCAGCGGGGGGGCCGTCGGGCACAGATACGCAGTATTTT.

The chain links TRBV30 to TRBJ1-1, with 9 bases aligning to TRBD1. This CDR3 has 13 residues. Per the germline V gene, CDR1 is GTSNPN and CDR2 is SVGIG (reference sequence). V shed 6 bases, J shed 3 bases, and the junction held 5 bases outside the gene matches. DNA for the CDR3: TGTGCCTGCCAGACAGGGGGGGACACTGAAGCTTTCTTT. This codes for CACQTGGDTEAFF.

Many counts were recorded for this clonotype. The rearrangement joins TRBV3-1 to TRBJ1-1; D is perhaps TRBD1 (5 bases). Trimming left V 8 bases short and J 1 base short, with 14 bases between. In germline, CDR1 is LGHDT, CDR2 YNNKEL (reference sequence). CDR3 length: 14 residues. CDR3 sequence: CASSRGRRNTEAFF. For the CDR3, the DNA is TGTGCCAGCTCTCGGGGCCGCCGGAACACTGAAGCTTTCTTT.

The CDR3 spells CASSHTGGVYNEQFF. Written as DNA, the CDR3 is TGTGCCAGCAGCCATACAGGGGGGGTCTACAATGAGCAGTTCTTC. The J gene is TRBJ2-1, the V gene TRBV3-1; possible D gene TRBD1, 8 bases. Germline V lookup: CDR1 LGHDT, CDR2 YNNKEL (reference sequence). V lost 3 bases, J lost 3 bases, and 12 bases lay in between. CDR3 size: 15 residues.

The chain is built from TRBV10-2 and TRBJ2-3; D is perhaps TRBD2 (5 bases). The CDR3 is made up of 15 amino acids. Trimming took off 7 bases at V and 4 bases at J, with 18 bases between the two ends. Germline V gives CDR1 WSHSY, CDR2 SAAADI. The CDR3, as DNA: TGCGCCAGCACTCCACCGGGATTTCCGCCAGATACGCAGTATTTT. It specifies CASTPPGFPPDTQYF.

This clonotype was recorded many times. The J gene is TRBJ2-5, the V gene TRBV6-1; a weak D match, TRBD2 (7 bases). CDR1 is MNHNS, CDR2 SASEGT, per germline. The CDR3 has 14 amino acids. V was trimmed by 6 bases and J by 1 base, leaving 12 bases between them. This CDR3 is CASSRGGGQETQYF. CDR3 DNA sequence: TGTGCCAGCAGCCGGGGAGGGGGCCAAGAGACCCAGTACTTC.

This clonotype has a count of ten or more. V and J are TRBV7-9 and TRBJ2-7, with TRBD1 matching 7 bases. This CDR3 is built from 14 residues. Trimming took 1 base from V and 1 from J; bases not matched to a gene: 1. Per germline, CDR1 SEHNR and CDR2 FQNEAQ (reference sequence). CDR3 in DNA: TGTGCCAGCAGCTTAGGGGACAGATCCTACGAGCAGTACTTC. It specifies CASSLGDRSYEQYF.

This clonotype was recorded at least ten times. The chain recombines TRBV5-1 with TRBJ1-1, with TRBD1 identical over 9 bases. Germline-derived CDR1 and CDR2 are SGHRS and YFSETQ. The CDR3 contains 16 residues. Germline trimming cut 2 bases from V and 0 bases from J; bases unmatched to any gene: 5. CDR3 residues: CASSLRQGGMNTEAFF. CDR3 in DNA: TGCGCCAGCAGCTTAAGACAGGGGGGCATGAACACTGAAGCTTTCTTT.

This clonotype was picked up many times. The J gene is TRBJ1-4, the V gene TRBV20-1; tentative D call: TRBD1 (5 bases). The CDR3 length is 15 residues. Germline V gene sequence: CDR1 DFQATT, CDR2 SNEGSKA (reference sequence). Deletions cut 0 bases from V and 8 bases from J, with 16 bases between. CDR3 region: CSARDTGRSSEKLFF. The CDR3, as DNA: TGCAGTGCTAGAGATACGGGACGAAGCTCCGAAAAACTGTTTTTT.

Only a few counts were recorded for this clonotype. In DNA form, the CDR3 reads TGTGCCAGCAGCCAAGATAGGATCTACGAGCAGTACTTC. It specifies CASSQDRIYEQYF. The chain carries TRBV14 and TRBJ2-7, with D uncertain. Germline V gives CDR1 SGHDN, CDR2 FVKESK. This CDR3 region has 13 residues. V was clipped by 0 bases and J by 3 bases, with 6 bases between them.